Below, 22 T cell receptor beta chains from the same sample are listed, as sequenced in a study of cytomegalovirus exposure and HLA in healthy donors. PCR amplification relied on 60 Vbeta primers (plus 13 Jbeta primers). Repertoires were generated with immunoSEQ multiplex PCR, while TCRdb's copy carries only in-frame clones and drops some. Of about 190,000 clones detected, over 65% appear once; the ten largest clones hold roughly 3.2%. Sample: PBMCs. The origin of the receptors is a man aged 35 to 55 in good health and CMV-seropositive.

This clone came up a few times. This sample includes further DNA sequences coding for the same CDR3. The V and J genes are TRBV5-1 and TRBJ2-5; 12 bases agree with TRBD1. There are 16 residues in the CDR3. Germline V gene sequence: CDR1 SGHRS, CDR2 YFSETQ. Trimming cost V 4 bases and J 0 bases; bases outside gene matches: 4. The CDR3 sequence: CASSGGTGGYQETQYF. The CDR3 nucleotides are TGCGCCAGCAGCGGAGGGACAGGGGGCTACCAAGAGACCCAGTACTTC.

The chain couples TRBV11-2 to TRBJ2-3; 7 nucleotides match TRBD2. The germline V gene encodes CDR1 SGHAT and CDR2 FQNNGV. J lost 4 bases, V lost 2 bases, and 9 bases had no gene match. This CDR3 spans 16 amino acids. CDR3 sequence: CASSLPRGGWADTQYF. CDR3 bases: TGTGCCAGCAGCTTACCCCGGGGAGGGTGGGCAGATACGCAGTATTTT.

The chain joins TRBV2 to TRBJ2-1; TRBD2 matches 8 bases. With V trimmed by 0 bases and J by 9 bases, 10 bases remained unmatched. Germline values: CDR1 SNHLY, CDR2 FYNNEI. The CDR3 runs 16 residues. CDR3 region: CASSEAPGLELVEQFF. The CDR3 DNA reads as TGTGCCAGCAGTGAAGCACCGGGACTAGAGCTAGTTGAGCAGTTCTTC.

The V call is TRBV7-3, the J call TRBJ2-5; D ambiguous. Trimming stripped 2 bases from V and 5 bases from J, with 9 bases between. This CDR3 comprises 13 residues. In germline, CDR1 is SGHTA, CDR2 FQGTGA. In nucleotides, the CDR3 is TGTGCCAGCAGCTTAGCGGCCGGGGAGACCCAGTACTTC. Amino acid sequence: CASSLAAGETQYF.

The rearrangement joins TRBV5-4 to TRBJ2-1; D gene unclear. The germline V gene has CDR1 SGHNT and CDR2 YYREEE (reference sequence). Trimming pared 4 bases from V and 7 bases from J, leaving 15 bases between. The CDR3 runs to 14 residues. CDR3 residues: CASSPSVYENEQFF. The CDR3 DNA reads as TGTGCCAGCAGCCCTTCGGTCTATGAGAATGAGCAGTTCTTC.

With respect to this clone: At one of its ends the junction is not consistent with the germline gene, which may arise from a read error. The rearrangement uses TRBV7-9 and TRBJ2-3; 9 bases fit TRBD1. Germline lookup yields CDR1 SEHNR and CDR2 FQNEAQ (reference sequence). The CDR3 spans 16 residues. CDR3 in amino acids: CSSSLGQGRGTDTQYF. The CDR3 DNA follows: TGTTCCAGCAGCCTGGGACAGGGTAGGGGCACAGATACGCAGTATTTT.

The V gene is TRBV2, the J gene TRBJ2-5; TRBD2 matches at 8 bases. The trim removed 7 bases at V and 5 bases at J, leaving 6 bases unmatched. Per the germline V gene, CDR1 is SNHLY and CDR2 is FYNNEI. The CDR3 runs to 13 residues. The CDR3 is CASTSGGTETQYF. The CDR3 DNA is TGTGCCAGCACCTCGGGGGGGACGGAGACCCAGTACTTC.

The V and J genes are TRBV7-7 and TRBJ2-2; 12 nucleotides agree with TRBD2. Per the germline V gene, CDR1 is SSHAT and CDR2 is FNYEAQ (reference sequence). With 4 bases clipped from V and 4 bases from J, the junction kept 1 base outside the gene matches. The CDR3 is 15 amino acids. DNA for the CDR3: TGTGCCAGCAGCTCGGGACTAGCGGGCACCGGGGAGCTGTTTTTT. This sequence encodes CASSSGLAGTGELFF.

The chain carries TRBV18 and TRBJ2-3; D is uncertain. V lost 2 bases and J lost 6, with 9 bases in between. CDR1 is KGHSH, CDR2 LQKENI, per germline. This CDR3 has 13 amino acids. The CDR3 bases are TGTGCCAGCTCACCAGTTCAAGAGGATACGCAGTATTTT. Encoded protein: CASSPVQEDTQYF. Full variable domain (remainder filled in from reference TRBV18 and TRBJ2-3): NAGVMQNPRHLVRRRGQEARLRCSPMKGHSHVYWYRQLPEEGLKFMVYLQKENIIDESGMPKERFSAEFPKEGPSILRIQQVVRGDSAAYFCASSPVQEDTQYFGPGTRLTVL.

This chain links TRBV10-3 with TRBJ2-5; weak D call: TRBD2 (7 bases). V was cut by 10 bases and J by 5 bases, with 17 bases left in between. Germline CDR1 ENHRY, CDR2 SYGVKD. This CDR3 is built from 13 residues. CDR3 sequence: CATRGGEGETQYF. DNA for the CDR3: TGTGCCACTAGGGGGGGGGAAGGCGAGACCCAGTACTTC.

CDR3 nucleotide sequence: TGTGCCAGCAGCCAGGATGGAACAGTCAATCAGCCCCAGCATTTT. It encodes CASSQDGTVNQPQHF. This chain connects TRBV25-1 to TRBJ1-5; D is unclear. The germline V gene has CDR1 MGHDK and CDR2 SYGVNS. The CDR3 consists of 15 residues. V lost 6 bases and J lost 3, with 15 bases in between.

The CDR3 loop reads CASSPRRRGEQYF. The DNA for the CDR3 is TGTGCCAGCAGTCCACGACGGCGGGGTGAGCAGTACTTC. The gene calls are TRBV6-1 and TRBJ2-7, with D maybe TRBD2 (6 bases). V was cut by 5 bases and J by 7 bases, with 15 bases left in between. Germline V gene sequence: CDR1 MNHNS, CDR2 SASEGT. The CDR3 sequence is 13 residues long.

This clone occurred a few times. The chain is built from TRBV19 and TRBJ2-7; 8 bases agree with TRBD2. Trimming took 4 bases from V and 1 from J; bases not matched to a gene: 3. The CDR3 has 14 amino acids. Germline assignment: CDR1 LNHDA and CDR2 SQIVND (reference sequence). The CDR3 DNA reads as TGTGCCAGTAGTAGGACTAGCCGGTCCTACGAGCAGTACTTC. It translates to CASSRTSRSYEQYF.

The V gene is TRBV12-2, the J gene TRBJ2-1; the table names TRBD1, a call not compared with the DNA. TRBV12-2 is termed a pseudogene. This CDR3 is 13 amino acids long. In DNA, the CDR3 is TGTGCAAGTCGCCCCTTCCTGACAGGGAGCCGGTTCTTC. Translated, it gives CASRPFLTGSRFF.

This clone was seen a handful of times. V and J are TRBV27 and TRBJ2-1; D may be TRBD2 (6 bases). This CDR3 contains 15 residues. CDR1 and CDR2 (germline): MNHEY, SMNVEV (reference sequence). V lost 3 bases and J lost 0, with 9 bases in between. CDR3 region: CASSFGTYSYNEQFF. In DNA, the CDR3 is TGTGCCAGCAGTTTCGGGACTTACTCCTACAATGAGCAGTTCTTC.

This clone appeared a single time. CDR3 loop: CASSPQQGWNTEAFF. The CDR3 DNA sequence: TGTGCCAGCAGTCCCCAGCAGGGGTGGAACACTGAAGCTTTCTTT. The V and J genes are TRBV28 and TRBJ1-1; D perhaps matches TRBD1 (6 bases). The V end was cut by 5 bases, the J end by 1 base, with 14 bases between. The CDR3 has 15 amino acids. Germline V gives CDR1 MDHEN, CDR2 SYDVKM.

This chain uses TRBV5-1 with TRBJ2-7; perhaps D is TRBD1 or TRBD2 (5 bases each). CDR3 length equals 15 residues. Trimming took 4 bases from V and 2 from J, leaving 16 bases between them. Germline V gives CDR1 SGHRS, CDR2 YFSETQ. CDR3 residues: CASSLGRVNPYEQYF. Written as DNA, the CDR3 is TGCGCCAGCAGCCTGGGGCGGGTAAACCCCTACGAGCAGTACTTC.

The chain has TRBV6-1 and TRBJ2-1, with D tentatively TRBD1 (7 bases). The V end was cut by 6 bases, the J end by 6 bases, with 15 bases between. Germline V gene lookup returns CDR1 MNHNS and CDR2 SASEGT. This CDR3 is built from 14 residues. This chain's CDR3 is CASRDYRGGNEQFF. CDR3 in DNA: TGTGCCAGCAGAGACTACAGGGGAGGCAATGAGCAGTTCTTC.

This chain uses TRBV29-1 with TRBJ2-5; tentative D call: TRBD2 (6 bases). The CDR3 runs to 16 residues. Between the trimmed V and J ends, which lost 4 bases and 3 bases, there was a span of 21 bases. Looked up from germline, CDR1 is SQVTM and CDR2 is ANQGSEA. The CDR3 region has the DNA TGCAGCGTTGGGGGGGTAGTCGGTCCCTGGGAAGAGACCCAGTACTTC. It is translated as CSVGGVVGPWEETQYF.

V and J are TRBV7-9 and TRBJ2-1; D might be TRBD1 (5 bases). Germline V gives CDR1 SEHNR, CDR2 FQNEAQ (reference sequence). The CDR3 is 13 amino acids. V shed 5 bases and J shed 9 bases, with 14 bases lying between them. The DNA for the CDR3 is TGTGCCAGCAGCCCCCCAGGGTCTTCTGAGCAGTTCTTC. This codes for CASSPPGSSEQFF.

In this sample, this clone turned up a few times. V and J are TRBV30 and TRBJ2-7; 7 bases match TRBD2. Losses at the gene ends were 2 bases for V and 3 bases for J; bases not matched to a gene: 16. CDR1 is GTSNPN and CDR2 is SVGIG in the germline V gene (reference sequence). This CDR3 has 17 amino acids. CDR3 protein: CAWSNAAEWGGRYEQYF. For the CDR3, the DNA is TGTGCCTGGAGTAACGCGGCGGAATGGGGGGGTCGCTACGAGCAGTACTTC.

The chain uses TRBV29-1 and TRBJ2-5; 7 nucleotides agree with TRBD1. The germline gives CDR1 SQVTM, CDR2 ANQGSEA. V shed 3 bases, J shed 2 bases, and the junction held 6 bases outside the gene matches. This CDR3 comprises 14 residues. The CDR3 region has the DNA TGCAGCGTTGATGGGCGACAGGGACAAGAGACCCAGTACTTC. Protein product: CSVDGRQGQETQYF. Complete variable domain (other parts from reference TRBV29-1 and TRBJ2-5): SAVISQKPSRDICQRGTSLTIQCQVDSQVTMMFWYRQQPGQSLTLIATANQGSEATYESGFVIDKFPISRPNLTFSTLTVSNMSPEDSSIYLCSVDGRQGQETQYFGPGTRLLVL.